These 7 T cell receptor beta chains originate from one sample sequenced in a study of blood T cell repertoires in COVID-19. The table came from immunoSEQ multiplex PCR; TCRdb's copy has only in-frame clones and leaves some out. The sample yields fewer than 85,000 clones, about 70% seen once. The source material was peripheral blood. These receptors all stem from a woman of 80 years or more with active or convalescent COVID-19.

The chain links TRBV20-1 to TRBJ1-2; D gene ambiguous. CDR3 size: 13 residues. Germline values: CDR1 DFQATT, CDR2 SNEGSKA (reference sequence). V shed 3 bases and J shed 6 bases, with 14 bases lying between them. The CDR3 reads CSASDGGTDGYTF. The CDR3 nucleotides are TGCAGTGCTAGTGACGGAGGTACAGATGGCTACACCTTC.

J is TRBJ2-5 and V is TRBV6-1; maybe TRBD1 (5 bases). Germline CDR1 and CDR2: MNHNS and SASEGT. The CDR3 is 14 residues long. V was shortened by 2 bases and J by 5 bases, with 12 bases between the two germline ends. This CDR3 reads CASSEMAGRETQYF. The CDR3 nucleotides are TGTGCCAGCAGTGAAATGGCAGGGCGCGAGACCCAGTACTTC.

The V and J genes are TRBV9 and TRBJ2-7; a weak D match, TRBD2 (5 bases). The germline V gene encodes CDR1 SGDLS and CDR2 YYNGEE. The CDR3 is made up of 15 amino acids. Trimming left V 0 bases short and J 9 bases short, with 19 bases between. CDR3 protein: CASSVGGPDGRGQYF. CDR3 sequence (DNA): TGTGCCAGCAGCGTAGGAGGGCCCGACGGACGGGGGCAGTACTTC.

This clone was seen at least ten times. The chain carries TRBV19 and TRBJ1-6, with D possibly being TRBD1 (6 bases). This CDR3 spans 14 amino acids. Looked up from germline, CDR1 is LNHDA and CDR2 is SQIVND (reference sequence). V lost 3 bases to trimming and J lost 7 bases, with 10 bases between them. The DNA of the CDR3 is TGTGCCAGTAGTATTGGACAGCCGAATTCACCCCTCCACTTT. Translated, it gives CASSIGQPNSPLHF.

This chain joins TRBV6-1 and TRBJ2-5; 11 bases fit TRBD2. V trimming: 3 bases; J trimming: 1 base; junction bases outside the gene matches: 10. CDR3 length: 18 amino acids. Per germline, CDR1 MNHNS and CDR2 SASEGT. CDR3 in amino acids: CASSEMALAGGRQETQYF. In nucleotides, the CDR3 is TGTGCCAGCAGTGAGATGGCGCTAGCGGGGGGCCGCCAAGAGACCCAGTACTTC.

The chain has TRBV5-4 and TRBJ1-3; D is perhaps TRBD1 (6 bases). Trimming shortened V by 5 bases and J by 4 bases, and 16 bases separated the two germline ends. Germline V gene data show CDR1 as SGHNT and CDR2 as YYREEE (reference sequence). The CDR3 length is 15 residues. The CDR3 is CASSVGGGDGNTIYF. The CDR3 DNA reads TGTGCCAGCAGTGTGGGAGGGGGGGACGGAAACACCATATATTTT.

There are a few counts of this clone. The V gene is TRBV2, the J gene TRBJ1-3, with TRBD1 matching over 10 bases. CDR1 SNHLY and CDR2 FYNNEI come from the germline V gene. The V and J ends lost 6 bases and 5 bases, in that order; junction bases with no gene match: 10. The CDR3 loop spans 16 amino acids. The CDR3 DNA sequence: TGTGCCAGCAGACAGGGACAGGGGATCCCTCGAAACACCATATATTTT. Its translation is CASRQGQGIPRNTIYF. Full variable domain (missing parts from reference TRBV2 and TRBJ1-3): EPEVTQTPSHQVTQMGQEVILRCVPISNHLYFYWYRQILGQKVEFLVSFYNNEISEKSEIFDDQFSVERPDGSNFTLKIRSTKLEDSAMYFCASRQGQGIPRNTIYFGEGSWLTVV.